A single sample gave rise to the 31 T cell receptor beta chains below, sequenced in a study of OX40 agonist ivuxolimab in advanced cancers. Libraries were prepared by immunoSEQ multiplex PCR; TCRdb keeps only in-frame clonotypes and omits some of them. Of some 74,000 clones listed, 82% are singletons. Material: CD4+ or CD8+ T cells sorted from blood, obtained in a trial of the OX40 agonist ivuxolimab. The origin of the receptors is an adult with an advanced solid tumor such as melanoma, head and neck, liver or kidney cancer.

The chain has TRBV6-5 and TRBJ2-7; 8 bases line up with TRBD2. V dropped 5 bases and J dropped 3; count of bases not matched to a gene: 9. The CDR3 has 15 amino acids. The V gene's germline CDR1 is MNHEY and CDR2 SVGAGI. The CDR3 region has the DNA TGTGCCAGCAGTGGAGAGCGGGGGACCCACTACGAGCAGTACTTC. This sequence encodes CASSGERGTHYEQYF.

CDR3 coding DNA: TGTGCCAGCAGCTTGGTCCGGGACCTTGGCTACACCTTC. Protein sequence: CASSLVRDLGYTF. This sequence joins TRBV5-6 and TRBJ1-2; TRBD1 is a possible D gene (5 bases). The CDR3 runs 13 residues. Germline CDR1 reads SGHDT; CDR2 reads YYEEEE. Trimming removed 0 bases from V and 7 bases from J, with 10 bases in between. The whole variable domain, filled in from reference TRBV5-6 and TRBJ1-2, reads DAGVTQSPTHLIKTRGQQVTLRCSPKSGHDTVSWYQQALGQGPQFIFQYYEEEERQRGNFPDRFSGHQFPNYSSELNVNALLLGDSALYLCASSLVRDLGYTFGSGTRLTVV.

The V call is TRBV7-2, the J call TRBJ2-3; 8 bases match TRBD2. The germline gives CDR1 SGHTA, CDR2 FQGNSA. CDR3 size: 14 residues. Trimming removed 5 bases from V and 4 bases from J; junction bases left unmatched: 5. CDR3 sequence: CASSPREGSDTQYF. CDR3 DNA sequence: TGTGCCAGCAGCCCCCGGGAGGGATCAGATACGCAGTATTTT.

There are a few counts of this clone. The J gene is TRBJ2-5, the V gene TRBV5-1; TRBD1 aligns across 9 bases. Germline V gene sequence: CDR1 SGHRS, CDR2 YFSETQ. With V trimmed by 4 bases and J by 4 bases, 8 bases remained unmatched. This CDR3 has 15 amino acids. CDR3 sequence reads: CASSVLTGGRETQYF. The CDR3 region has the DNA TGCGCCAGCAGCGTACTAACAGGGGGCCGAGAGACCCAGTACTTC.

CDR3 amino acids: CASSPVDLSGYTF. The CDR3 DNA reads TGTGCCAGCAGTCCCGTGGACTTATCGGGCTACACCTTC. The chain links TRBV2 to TRBJ1-2; D unresolved. Trimming cost V 5 bases and J 8 bases, with 15 bases left between them. Germline assignment: CDR1 SNHLY and CDR2 FYNNEI. This CDR3 has 13 amino acids.

This chain uses TRBV15 with TRBJ1-5; D possibly corresponds to TRBD1 (6 bases). Germline assignment: CDR1 LNHNV and CDR2 YYDKDF (reference sequence). Trimming took off 1 base at V and 6 bases at J, with 13 bases between the two ends. This CDR3 region has 15 residues. CDR3 nucleotide sequence: TGTGCCACCAGCAGAGGTAACAGGGACGGTCAGCCCCAGCATTTT. The encoded protein is CATSRGNRDGQPQHF.

V gene TRBV7-8 combines with J gene TRBJ2-5; D not certain. The J call is doubtful: the DNA matches TRBJ2-7 better. The CDR3 sequence is 13 residues long. The V gene's germline CDR1 is SGHVS and CDR2 FQNEAQ. The CDR3 spells CASSRDETYEQYF. CDR3 DNA: TGTGCCAGCAGCCGCGACGAAACCTACGAGCAGTACTTC.

The V gene is TRBV18, the J gene TRBJ2-1; D gene uncertain. The germline CDR1 and CDR2 sequences are KGHSH and LQKENI. This CDR3 comprises 14 residues. Trimming shortened V by 0 bases and J by 6 bases, and 9 bases separated the two germline ends. The CDR3 here is CASSPPDQGNEQFF. The CDR3 nucleotides are TGTGCCAGCTCACCACCGGACCAAGGCAATGAGCAGTTCTTC.

In its sample, this clone was seen a few times. The J gene is TRBJ1-3, the V gene TRBV2; the D is unclear. Germline-derived CDR1 and CDR2 are SNHLY and FYNNEI. The CDR3 covers 15 residues. The V and J ends lost 3 bases and 5 bases respectively, with 14 bases between them. CDR3 in DNA: TGTGCCAGCAGTGAGTGGCCGAGCTACCGAAACACCATATATTTT. Its translation: CASSEWPSYRNTIYF.

The chain employs TRBV4-2 and TRBJ2-5, with D perhaps given as TRBD1 or TRBD2 (5 bases each). This CDR3 comprises 17 residues. CDR1 is LGHNA, CDR2 YNFKEQ, per germline. V lost 1 base and J lost 5, with 20 bases in between. DNA for the CDR3: TGTGCCAGCAGCCAAGTAATAATTCCGGGGACGGAGGAGACCCAGTACTTC. This codes for CASSQVIIPGTEETQYF.

A word on this clone: Other DNA sequences in the same sample also yield this CDR3. The V call is TRBV4-3, the J call TRBJ2-7, with 11 bases identical to TRBD1. CDR3 length equals 14 residues. Germline-derived CDR1 and CDR2 are LGHNA and YSLEER. V lost 4 bases, J lost 2 bases, and 1 base stayed unmatched. The CDR3 nucleotides are TGCGCCAGCAGCCTGGGACAGGGGGCCTACGAGCAGTACTTC. Translated: CASSLGQGAYEQYF.

The chain joins TRBV6-1 to TRBJ2-5; no firm D call. Deletions cut 1 base from V and 9 bases from J, with 12 bases between. Germline CDR1 is MNHNS and CDR2 is SASEGT. The CDR3 is 13 residues long. This chain's CDR3 is CASSEGVARAQYF. DNA for the CDR3: TGTGCCAGCAGTGAAGGAGTGGCCCGGGCCCAGTACTTC.

The chain links TRBV28 to TRBJ2-2, with a possible D match to TRBD2 (5 bases). V lost 3 bases, J lost 7 bases, and 12 bases lay in between. This CDR3 comprises 14 residues. CDR1 is MDHEN, CDR2 SYDVKM, per germline. The CDR3 coding sequence is TGTGCCAGCAGTTTGACGGGAAAAGGCGGGGAGCTGTTTTTT. Its translation: CASSLTGKGGELFF.

The genes are TRBV7-8 and TRBJ1-1, with D unclear. CDR1 is SGHVS, CDR2 FQNEAQ, per germline. Trimming took 1 base from V and 1 from J, leaving 4 bases between them. The CDR3 extends over 13 amino acids. The CDR3 bases are TGTGCCAGCAGCTTAGAAGCGAACACTGAAGCTTTCTTT. This encodes CASSLEANTEAFF.

This clone is a singleton in its sample. The chain has TRBV11-3 and TRBJ2-3, with D tentatively TRBD2 (6 bases). CDR3 length equals 13 residues. V was pared by 6 bases and J by 7 bases, with 14 bases between. Germline lookup yields CDR1 SGHNT and CDR2 YENEEA. CDR3 region: CASSPRGGYTQYF. CDR3 DNA sequence: TGTGCCAGCAGTCCCCGGGGAGGATATACGCAGTATTTT.

This rearrangement joins TRBV6-5 to TRBJ2-7, with D unclear. CDR1 and CDR2 from the germline V gene are MNHEY and SVGAGI. This CDR3 comprises 13 residues. Deletions cut 5 bases from V and 1 base from J, with 9 bases between. As DNA, the CDR3 is TGTGCCAGCAGTCCCTCTTTGTCCTACGAGCAGTACTTC. Protein product: CASSPSLSYEQYF.

Turning to this clone: The identical CDR3 is also encoded by other nucleotide sequences in the sample. The gene calls are TRBV5-6 and TRBJ1-4; D may be TRBD1 (6 bases). The CDR3 loop spans 13 amino acids. Looked up from germline, CDR1 is SGHDT and CDR2 is YYEEEE. Between the trimmed V and J ends, which lost 4 bases and 5 bases, there was a span of 9 bases. As DNA, the CDR3 is TGTGCCAGCAGCCTGGGGGCGAATGAAAAACTGTTTTTT. It is translated as CASSLGANEKLFF. Using reference TRBV5-6 and TRBJ1-4 for the parts outside the CDR3, the full variable domain is DAGVTQSPTHLIKTRGQQVTLRCSPKSGHDTVSWYQQALGQGPQFIFQYYEEEERQRGNFPDRFSGHQFPNYSSELNVNALLLGDSALYLCASSLGANEKLFFGSGTQLSVL.

This rearrangement joins TRBV6-5 to TRBJ1-1; weak D call: TRBD1 (6 bases). The CDR3 sequence is 13 residues long. Trimming pared 2 bases from V and 8 bases from J, leaving 12 bases between. Germline loops: CDR1 MNHEY, CDR2 SVGAGI. The CDR3 here is CASSYVQGREAFF. The DNA of the CDR3 is TGTGCCAGCAGTTACGTCCAGGGGCGGGAAGCTTTCTTT.

The gene calls are TRBV28 and TRBJ1-2; 7 nucleotides line up with TRBD1. The junction had 7 bases not matched to a gene; V was cut back by 6 bases and J by 6 bases. The CDR3 consists of 13 residues. The germline gives CDR1 MDHEN, CDR2 SYDVKM. The CDR3: CASRKDRRHGYTF. The CDR3 DNA reads as TGTGCCAGCAGAAAGGACAGGCGGCATGGCTACACCTTC.

The gene calls are TRBV7-7 and TRBJ2-2, with D possibly matching TRBD2 (5 bases). Trimming took 5 bases from V and 6 from J, leaving 13 bases between them. This CDR3 contains 14 residues. Germline values: CDR1 SSHAT, CDR2 FNYEAQ (reference sequence). The CDR3 loop is CASSVSGMSGELFF. Written as DNA, the CDR3 is TGTGCCAGCAGCGTTTCGGGGATGTCCGGGGAGCTGTTTTTT.

This chain uses TRBV6-1 with TRBJ1-4; D call uncertain. The CDR3 is 13 amino acids. Trimming cost V 5 bases and J 3 bases, with 7 bases left between them. Germline lookup yields CDR1 MNHNS and CDR2 SASEGT. The CDR3 DNA reads as TGTGCCAGCAGTAGATCGGCTAATGAAAAACTGTTTTTT. Translation gives CASSRSANEKLFF.

The chain employs TRBV4-3 and TRBJ2-7; D is unclear. V was trimmed by 4 bases and J by 2 bases, leaving 15 bases between them. Per germline, CDR1 LGHNA and CDR2 YSLEER. The CDR3 runs 15 residues. CDR3 protein: CASSPYKAPTYEQYF. The CDR3 DNA reads TGCGCCAGCAGCCCATACAAGGCCCCCACCTACGAGCAGTACTTC.

The chain employs TRBV18 and TRBJ1-4; unclear D gene. V was pared by 3 bases and J by 4 bases, with 9 bases between. The CDR3 contains 14 residues. Germline V gene data show CDR1 as KGHSH and CDR2 as LQKENI. The CDR3 loop is CASSPSQSNEKLFF. The CDR3 bases are TGTGCCAGCTCACCGTCGCAGAGTAATGAAAAACTGTTTTTT.

The chain is built from TRBV28 and TRBJ2-7, with 9 bases identical to TRBD1. Trimming cost V 4 bases and J 5 bases; bases outside gene matches: 9. CDR1 is MDHEN, CDR2 SYDVKM, per germline. CDR3 size: 15 residues. CDR3 loop: CASSSAGTGTHEQYF. The CDR3 DNA is TGTGCCAGCAGTTCAGCCGGGACAGGGACGCACGAGCAGTACTTC. Looking up the rest from reference TRBV28 and TRBJ2-7 gives the full variable domain: DVKVTQSSRYLVKRTGEKVFLECVQDMDHENMFWYRQDPGLGLRLIYFSYDVKMKEKGDIPEGYSVSREKKERFSLILESASTNQTSMYLCASSSAGTGTHEQYFGPGTRLTVT.

The CDR3 reads CASSFSRETEAFF. In DNA form, the CDR3 reads TGTGCCAGCAGCTTTTCACGGGAAACTGAAGCTTTCTTT. The chain carries TRBV7-2 and TRBJ1-1; D ambiguous. Germline-derived CDR1 and CDR2 are SGHTA and FQGNSA. V was pared by 3 bases and J by 5 bases, with 10 bases between. The CDR3 has 13 amino acids.

V and J are TRBV6-1 and TRBJ1-2; D possibly corresponds to TRBD1 (5 bases). The V gene's germline CDR1 is MNHNS and CDR2 SASEGT. There are 14 residues in the CDR3. V lost 5 bases, J lost 3 bases, and 13 bases lay in between. This chain's CDR3 is CASSPGTLDYGYTF. The CDR3 DNA reads as TGTGCCAGCAGTCCAGGGACTCTGGACTATGGCTACACCTTC.

The gene calls are TRBV11-2 and TRBJ2-5; D may match TRBD1 or TRBD2 (6 bases each). Germline V gene sequence: CDR1 SGHAT, CDR2 FQNNGV. V shed 1 base and J shed 1 base, with 13 bases lying between them. The CDR3 totals 16 residues. DNA for the CDR3: TGTGCCAGCAGCTTAGCCGGGGGCTATCCCCAAGAGACCCAGTACTTC. It yields the protein CASSLAGGYPQETQYF.

V usage is TRBV10-3 and J usage is TRBJ2-7; 8 nucleotides line up with TRBD2. This CDR3 has 13 residues. The J segment lost 2 bases and the V segment lost 4 bases, leaving 1 base of the junction unmatched. CDR1 is ENHRY and CDR2 is SYGVKD in the germline V gene. The CDR3 sequence: CAISAGGAYEQYF. CDR3 bases: TGTGCCATCAGTGCGGGAGGGGCCTACGAGCAGTACTTC.

V is TRBV4-2 and J is TRBJ2-2, with D hard to call. V gave up 4 bases and J gave up 0 bases, with 12 bases separating them. There are 16 residues in the CDR3. Per the germline V gene, CDR1 is LGHNA and CDR2 is YNFKEQ. The CDR3 here is CASSPFLSSNTGELFF. In DNA, the CDR3 is TGTGCCAGCAGCCCTTTTTTGTCTTCGAACACCGGGGAGCTGTTTTTT.

The gene calls are TRBV10-3 and TRBJ1-3; 7 nucleotides agree with TRBD1. CDR1 and CDR2 (germline): ENHRY, SYGVKD. The CDR3 spans 16 residues. The V gene end was trimmed by 3 bases and the J gene end by 0 bases; junction bases not matched to a gene: 5. Here the CDR3 DNA reads TGTGCCATCAGTGATTTAACAGGGGTCTCTGGAAACACCATATATTTT. It yields the protein CAISDLTGVSGNTIYF.

The CDR3 loop is CASSWKGDAYEQYF. CDR3 DNA sequence: TGTGCCAGCAGCTGGAAAGGGGATGCCTACGAGCAGTACTTC. This chain joins TRBV7-8 and TRBJ2-7; tentative D call: TRBD1 (5 bases). CDR3 length: 14 amino acids. V dropped 4 bases and J dropped 2 bases, with 12 bases sitting between them. Germline CDR1 and CDR2: SGHVS and FQNEAQ.